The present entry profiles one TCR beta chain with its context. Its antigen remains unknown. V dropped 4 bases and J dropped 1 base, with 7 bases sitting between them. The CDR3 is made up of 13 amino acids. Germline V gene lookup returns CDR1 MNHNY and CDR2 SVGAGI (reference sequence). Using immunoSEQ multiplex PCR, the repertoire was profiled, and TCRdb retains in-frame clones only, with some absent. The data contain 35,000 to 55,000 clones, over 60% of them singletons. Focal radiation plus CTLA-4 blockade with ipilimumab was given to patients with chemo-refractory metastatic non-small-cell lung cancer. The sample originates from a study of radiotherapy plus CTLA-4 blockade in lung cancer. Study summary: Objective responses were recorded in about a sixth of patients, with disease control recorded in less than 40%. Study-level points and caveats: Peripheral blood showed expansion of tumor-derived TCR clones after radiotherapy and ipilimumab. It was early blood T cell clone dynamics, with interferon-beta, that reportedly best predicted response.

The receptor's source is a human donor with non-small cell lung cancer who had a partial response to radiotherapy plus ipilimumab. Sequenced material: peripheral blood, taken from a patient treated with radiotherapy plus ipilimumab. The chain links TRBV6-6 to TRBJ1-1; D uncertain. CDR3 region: CASSWAPNTEAFF. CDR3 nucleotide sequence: TGTGCCAGCAGTTGGGCCCCGAACACTGAAGCTTTCTTT.